This entry concerns a single T cell receptor beta chain. The V end was cut by 0 bases, the J end by 3 bases, with 10 bases between. Per germline, CDR1 MNHEY and CDR2 SVGEGT. This CDR3 spans 15 amino acids. The sample originates from a study of blood T cell repertoires in COVID-19. Sequencing used immunoSEQ multiplex PCR; TCRdb keeps in-frame clones, though not all of them. Here the sample spans some 70,000 clones, about 88% being singletons. The clonotype originates from a woman in her thirties or forties who had recovered from COVID-19. The sample comprised PBMCs or T cells enriched from blood (not recorded which). This sequence joins TRBV6-2 or TRBV6-3 and TRBJ2-3; D possibly corresponds to TRBD2 (5 bases). CDR3 sequence reads: CASSYSRTYTDTQYF. CDR3 in DNA: TGTGCCAGCAGTTACTCTCGGACTTATACAGATACGCAGTATTTT.